This T cell receptor beta chain derives from a study of cytomegalovirus exposure and HLA in healthy donors. 60 Vbeta and 13 Jbeta primers were used in PCR. The repertoire was sequenced with immunoSEQ multiplex PCR; TCRdb's copy has only in-frame clones and lacks some. The sample includes approximately 110,000 clones, 70% to 80% seen only once; the top ten take approximately 2%. The junction had 10 bases not matched to a gene; V was cut back by 7 bases and J by 3 bases. Germline V lookup: CDR1 MNHNS, CDR2 SASEGT. CDR3 length: 15 amino acids. The sequence derives from a man between 45 and 60 years old in good health and CMV-seronegative. Sequencing was done on a sample of PBMCs. This chain uses TRBV6-1 with TRBJ2-7; 9 nucleotides agree with TRBD1. CDR3 amino acids: CASKYRDREDYEQYF. CDR3 DNA: TGTGCCAGCAAGTACCGGGACAGGGAGGACTACGAGCAGTACTTC.